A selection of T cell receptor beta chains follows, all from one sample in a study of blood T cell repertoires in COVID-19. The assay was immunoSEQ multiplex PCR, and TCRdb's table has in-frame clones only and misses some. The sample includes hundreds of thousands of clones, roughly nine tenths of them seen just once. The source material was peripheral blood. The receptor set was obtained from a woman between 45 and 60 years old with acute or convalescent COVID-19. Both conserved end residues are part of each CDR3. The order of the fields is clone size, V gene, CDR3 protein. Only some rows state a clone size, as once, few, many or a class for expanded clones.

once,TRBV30,CAWSPVSGNGYTF
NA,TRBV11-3,CASSLGHNQETQYF
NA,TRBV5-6,CASSFGQASEQYF
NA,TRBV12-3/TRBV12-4,CASSSGGHYEQYF
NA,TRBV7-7,CASSYRLQGPQETQYF
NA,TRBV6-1,CASSENIEREPQHF
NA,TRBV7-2,CASSLVGGGDREQYF
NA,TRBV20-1,CSASILAGGDTQYF
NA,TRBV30,CAWNGGLNEKLFF
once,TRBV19,CASSNRPDYEQYF
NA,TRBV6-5,CASSYSSKNTEAFF
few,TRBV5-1,CASSLAGVQGGAGELFF
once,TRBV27,CASSFQGNYNEQFF
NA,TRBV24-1,CATSDPSGGATDTQYF
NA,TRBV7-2,CASSFGQGTNNIQYF
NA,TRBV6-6,CASSYAGQSNEKLFF
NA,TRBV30,CAHMYHGGPTDTQYF
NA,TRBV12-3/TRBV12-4,CASSLGAGHGYTF
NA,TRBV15,CATSTFGTEAFF
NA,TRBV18,CASSLSGGTTYEQYF
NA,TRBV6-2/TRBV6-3,CASSYFLAGGSYNEQFF
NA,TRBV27,CASSPGSSYEQYF
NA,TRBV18,CASSPRDRVDGYTF
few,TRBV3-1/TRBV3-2,CASSPISTGETQYF
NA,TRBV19,CASSIPQGAVDEQFF
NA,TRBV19,CASSIGVNEQFF
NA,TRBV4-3,CASSHPRTGADNSPLHF
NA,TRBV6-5,CASSYSRTGGEYEQYF
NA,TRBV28,CASSSPGTGASPLHF
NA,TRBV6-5,CAGRATGGWETQYF
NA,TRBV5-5,CASSTGQGMGDTQYF
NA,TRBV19,CASRGQFGEAFF
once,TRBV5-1,CASSPDRVGETQYF
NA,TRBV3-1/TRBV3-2,CASSQDFLSGLAYETQYF
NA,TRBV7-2,CASSPRGKTGGYTF
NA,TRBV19,CASRALTGGGEKLFF
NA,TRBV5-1,CASSDNGTPNEKLFF
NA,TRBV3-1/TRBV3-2,CASSQRTSGTPTDTQYF
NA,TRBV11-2,CASSLGLAGGLGTDTQYF
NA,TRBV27,CASSSFRQGIGQPQHF
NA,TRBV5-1,CASSSGRGTGALNTEAFF
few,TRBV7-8,CASSSGSLKETQYF
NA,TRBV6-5,CASSLANTQYF
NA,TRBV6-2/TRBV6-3,CASSFFSGGGLLAGPTDTQYF
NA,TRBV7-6,CASSLKDRTGGHEQYF
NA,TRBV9,CASSVVLGGAGELFF
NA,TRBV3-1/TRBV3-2,CASSPSPDTQYF